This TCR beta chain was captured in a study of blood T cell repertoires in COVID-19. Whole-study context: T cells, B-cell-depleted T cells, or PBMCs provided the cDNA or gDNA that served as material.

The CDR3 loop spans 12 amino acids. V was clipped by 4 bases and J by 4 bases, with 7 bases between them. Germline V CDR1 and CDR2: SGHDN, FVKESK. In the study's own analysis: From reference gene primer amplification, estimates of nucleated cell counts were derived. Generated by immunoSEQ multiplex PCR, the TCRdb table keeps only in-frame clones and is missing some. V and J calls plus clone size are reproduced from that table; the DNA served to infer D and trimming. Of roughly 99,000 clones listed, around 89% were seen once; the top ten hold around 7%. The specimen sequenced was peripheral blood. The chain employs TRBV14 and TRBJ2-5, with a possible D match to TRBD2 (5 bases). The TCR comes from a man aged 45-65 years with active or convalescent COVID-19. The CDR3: CASSLAGETQYF. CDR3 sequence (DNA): TGTGCCAGCAGCCTGGCGGGAGAGACCCAGTACTTC.